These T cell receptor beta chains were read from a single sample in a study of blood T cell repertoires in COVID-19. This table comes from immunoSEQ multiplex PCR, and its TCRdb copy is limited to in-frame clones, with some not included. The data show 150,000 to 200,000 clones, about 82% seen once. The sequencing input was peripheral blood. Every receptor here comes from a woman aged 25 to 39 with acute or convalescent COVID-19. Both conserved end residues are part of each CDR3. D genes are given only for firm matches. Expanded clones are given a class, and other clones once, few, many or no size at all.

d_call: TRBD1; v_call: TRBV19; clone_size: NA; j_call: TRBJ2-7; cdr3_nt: TGTGCCAGTAGTGTAACAGGGGCCGACGAGCAGTACTTC; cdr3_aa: CASSVTGADEQYF
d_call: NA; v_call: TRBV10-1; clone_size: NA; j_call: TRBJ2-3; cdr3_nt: TGCGCCAGCAGTGATAGAGGGAGAGGAATGAGCACAGATACGCAGTATTTT; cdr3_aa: CASSDRGRGMSTDTQYF
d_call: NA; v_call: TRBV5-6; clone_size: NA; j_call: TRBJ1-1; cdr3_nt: TGTGCCAGCAGCTTGCAAGGGGGTACTGAAGCTTTCTTT; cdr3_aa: CASSLQGGTEAFF
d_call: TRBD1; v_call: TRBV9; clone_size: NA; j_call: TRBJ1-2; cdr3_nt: TGTGCCAGCAGCCCGACGACAGGGGGCATGCACTATGGCTACACCTTC; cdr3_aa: CASSPTTGGMHYGYTF
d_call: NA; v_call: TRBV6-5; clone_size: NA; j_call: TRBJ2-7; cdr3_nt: TGTGCCAGCAGCCGATCCCGGGATAGCGCCTACGAGCAGTACTTC; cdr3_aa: CASSRSRDSAYEQYF
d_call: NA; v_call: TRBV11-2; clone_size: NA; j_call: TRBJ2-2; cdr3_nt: TGTGCCAGCAGCCTCACCTTGGGGCCCGGGGAGCTGTTTTTT; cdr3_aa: CASSLTLGPGELFF
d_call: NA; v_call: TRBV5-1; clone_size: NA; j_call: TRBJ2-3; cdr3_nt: TGCGCCAGCAGCCCCGGACAGAGCACAGATACGCAGTATTTT; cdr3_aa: CASSPGQSTDTQYF
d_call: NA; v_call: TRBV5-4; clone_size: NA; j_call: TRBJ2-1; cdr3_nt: TGTGCCAGCAGCTCACAATTGGGCTCATACAATGAGCAGTTCTTC; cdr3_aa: CASSSQLGSYNEQFF
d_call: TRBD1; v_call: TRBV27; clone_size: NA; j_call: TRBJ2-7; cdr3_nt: TGTGCCAGCAGTTCCGGGACAGGGGGTGGTAACGAGCAGTACTTC; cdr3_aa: CASSSGTGGGNEQYF
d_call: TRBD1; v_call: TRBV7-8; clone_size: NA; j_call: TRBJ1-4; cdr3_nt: TGTGCCACCAAGGCAGGGGGCGATGAAAAACTGTTTTTT; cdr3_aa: CATKAGGDEKLFF
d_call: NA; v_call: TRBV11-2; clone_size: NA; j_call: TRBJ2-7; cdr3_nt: TGTGCCAGCAGAGAGATTTTGGCAGCGGAGCAGTACTTC; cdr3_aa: CASREILAAEQYF
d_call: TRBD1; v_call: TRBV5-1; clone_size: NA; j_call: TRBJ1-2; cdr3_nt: TGCGCCAGCAGCTTGATGGGGACAGGGGCCGGCTACACCTTC; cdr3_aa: CASSLMGTGAGYTF
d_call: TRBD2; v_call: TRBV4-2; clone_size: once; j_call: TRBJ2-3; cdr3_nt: TGTGCCAGCAGCCATGACCGAGCGGGAGGTTCAGATACGCAGTATTTT; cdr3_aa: CASSHDRAGGSDTQYF
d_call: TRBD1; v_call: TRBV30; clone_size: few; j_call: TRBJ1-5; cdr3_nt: TGTGCCTGGAGCGATGGGACAGACGATCAGCCCCAGCATTTT; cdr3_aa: CAWSDGTDDQPQHF
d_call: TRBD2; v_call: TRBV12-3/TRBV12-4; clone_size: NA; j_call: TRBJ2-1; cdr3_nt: TGTGCCAGCTTCCCGGGCGGGGGTGAGCAGTTCTTC; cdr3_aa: CASFPGGGEQFF